This T cell receptor (beta chain) was profiled in a study of T-cell memory formation after mild COVID-19. Germline V CDR1 and CDR2: SGHVS, FQNEAQ. This CDR3 has 13 residues. Trimming stripped 1 base from V and 5 bases from J, with 8 bases between. A few counts support this clonotype. What it recognizes is unknown. Constant-segment primers were used for 5'RACE, and the resulting TCR alpha and TCR beta cDNA libraries carried sample barcodes and UMIs. MiXCR was run by TCRdb on the 5' RACE reads, yielding one entry per CDR3 protein. This sample has 120,000 or so distinct CDR3 sequences, with 15% to 20% found just once. Study conclusions and caveats: Contracting CD4+ clones lay largely in CM and EM, with CD8+ ones residing in EMRA.

The receptor comes from a man between 18 and 29 years old who had mild COVID-19 (a few samples of this study predate the infection). Cell type and time point are not known. The specimen was PBMCs or a T cell subset sorted from them (not recorded which). The chain combines TRBV7-8 with TRBJ1-2; D may be TRBD1 (5 bases). CDR3 in amino acids: CASSLGTKYGYTF. Here the CDR3 DNA reads TGTGCCAGCAGCTTAGGGACAAAATATGGCTACACCTTC. The full variable domain, completed using reference TRBV7-8 and TRBJ1-2, is GAGVSQSPRYKVAKRGQDVALRCDPISGHVSLFWYQQALGQGPEFLTYFQNEAQLDKSGLPSDRFFAERPEGSVSTLKIQRTQQEDSAVYLCASSLGTKYGYTFGSGTRLTVV.